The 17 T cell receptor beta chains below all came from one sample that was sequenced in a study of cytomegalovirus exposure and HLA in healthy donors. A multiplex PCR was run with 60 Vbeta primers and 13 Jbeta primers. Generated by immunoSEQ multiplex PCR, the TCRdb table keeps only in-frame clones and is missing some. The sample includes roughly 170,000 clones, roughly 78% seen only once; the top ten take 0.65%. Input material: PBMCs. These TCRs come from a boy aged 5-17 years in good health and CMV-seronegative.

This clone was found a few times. The CDR3 spells CSVDTGGEDGYTF. The CDR3 nucleotides are TGCAGCGTCGACACAGGGGGCGAGGATGGCTACACCTTC. The genes are TRBV29-1 and TRBJ1-2; the match to TRBD1 covers 9 bases. The junction had 8 bases not matched to a gene; V was cut back by 6 bases and J by 6 bases. Germline values: CDR1 SQVTM, CDR2 ANQGSEA. This CDR3 region has 13 residues.

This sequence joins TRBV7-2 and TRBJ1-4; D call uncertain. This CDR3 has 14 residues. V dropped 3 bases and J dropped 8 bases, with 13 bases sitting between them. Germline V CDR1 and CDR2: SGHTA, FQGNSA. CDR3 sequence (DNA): TGTGCCAGCAGCTTTGGTCTCGCGGAGGAAAAACTGTTTTTT. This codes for CASSFGLAEEKLFF.

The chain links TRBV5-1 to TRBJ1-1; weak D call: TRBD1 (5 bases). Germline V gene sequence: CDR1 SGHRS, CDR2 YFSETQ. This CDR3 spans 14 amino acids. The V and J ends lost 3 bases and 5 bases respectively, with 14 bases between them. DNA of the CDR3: TGCGCCAGCAGCTCGCCCGGGGGGGGAACTGAAGCTTTCTTT. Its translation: CASSSPGGGTEAFF.

CDR3 bases: TGTGCCACCTCGGGGAGCTCCCAAGAGACCCAGTACTTC. Its translation is CATSGSSQETQYF. This chain uses TRBV6-5 with TRBJ2-5; possible D gene TRBD2, 5 bases. V lost 10 bases to trimming and J lost 1 base, with 13 bases between them. The CDR3 totals 13 residues. Per germline, CDR1 MNHEY and CDR2 SVGAGI.

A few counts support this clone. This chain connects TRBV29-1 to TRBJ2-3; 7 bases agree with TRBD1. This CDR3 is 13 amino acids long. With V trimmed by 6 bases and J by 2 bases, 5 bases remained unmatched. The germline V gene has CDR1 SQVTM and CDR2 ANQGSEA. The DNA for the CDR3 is TGCAGCGTCCGGGACAGATACACAGATACGCAGTATTTT. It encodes CSVRDRYTDTQYF.

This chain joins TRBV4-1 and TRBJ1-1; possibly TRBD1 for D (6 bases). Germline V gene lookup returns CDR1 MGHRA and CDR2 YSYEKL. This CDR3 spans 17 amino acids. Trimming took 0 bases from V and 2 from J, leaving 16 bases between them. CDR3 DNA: TGCGCCAGCAGCCAAGAAGGGGGGGGACGGGTCAACACTGAAGCTTTCTTT. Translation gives CASSQEGGGRVNTEAFF.

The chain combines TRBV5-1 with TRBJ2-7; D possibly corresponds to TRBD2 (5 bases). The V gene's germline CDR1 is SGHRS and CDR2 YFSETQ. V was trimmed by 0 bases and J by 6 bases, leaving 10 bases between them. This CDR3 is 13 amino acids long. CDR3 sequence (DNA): TGCGCCAGCAGCTTGGGGCAGAGGGTCGAGCAGTACTTC. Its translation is CASSLGQRVEQYF.

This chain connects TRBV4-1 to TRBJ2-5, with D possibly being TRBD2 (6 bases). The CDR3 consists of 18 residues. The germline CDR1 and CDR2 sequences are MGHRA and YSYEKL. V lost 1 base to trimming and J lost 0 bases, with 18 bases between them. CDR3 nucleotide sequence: TGCGCCAGCAGCCAAGGGGGGGAGGCAGGGCGGTACCAAGAGACCCAGTACTTC. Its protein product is CASSQGGEAGRYQETQYF.

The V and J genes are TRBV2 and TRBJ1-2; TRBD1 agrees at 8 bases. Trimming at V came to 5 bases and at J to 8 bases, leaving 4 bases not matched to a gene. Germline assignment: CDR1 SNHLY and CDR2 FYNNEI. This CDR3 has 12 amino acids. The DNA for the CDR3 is TGTGCCAGCAGTATACAGGGGGTGGGCTACACCTTC. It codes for CASSIQGVGYTF. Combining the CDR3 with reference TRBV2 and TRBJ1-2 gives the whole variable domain EPEVTQTPSHQVTQMGQEVILRCVPISNHLYFYWYRQILGQKVEFLVSFYNNEISEKSEIFDDQFSVERPDGSNFTLKIRSTKLEDSAMYFCASSIQGVGYTFGSGTRLTVV.

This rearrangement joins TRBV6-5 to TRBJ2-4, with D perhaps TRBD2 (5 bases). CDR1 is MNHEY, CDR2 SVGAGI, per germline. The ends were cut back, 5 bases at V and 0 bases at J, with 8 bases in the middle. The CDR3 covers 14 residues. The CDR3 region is CASSRGVAKNIQYF. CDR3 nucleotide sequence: TGTGCCAGCAGTCGGGGAGTAGCCAAAAACATTCAGTACTTC.

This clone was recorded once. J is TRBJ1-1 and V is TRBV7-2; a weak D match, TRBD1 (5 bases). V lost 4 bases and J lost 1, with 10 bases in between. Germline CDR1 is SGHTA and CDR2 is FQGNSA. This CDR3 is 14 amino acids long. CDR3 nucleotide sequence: TGTGCCAGCAGCTGGACCCAGGGGAACACTGAAGCTTTCTTT. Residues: CASSWTQGNTEAFF.

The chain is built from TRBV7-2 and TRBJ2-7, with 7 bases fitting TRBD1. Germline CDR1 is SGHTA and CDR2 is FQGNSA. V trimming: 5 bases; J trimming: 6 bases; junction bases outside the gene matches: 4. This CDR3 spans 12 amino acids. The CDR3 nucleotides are TGTGCCAGCAGCCGGGGACAGTGCGAGCAGTACTTC. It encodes CASSRGQCEQYF.

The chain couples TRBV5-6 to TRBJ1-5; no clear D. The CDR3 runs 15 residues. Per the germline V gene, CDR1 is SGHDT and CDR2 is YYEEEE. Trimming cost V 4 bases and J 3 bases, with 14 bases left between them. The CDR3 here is CASSQSSTDNQPQHF. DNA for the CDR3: TGTGCCAGCAGCCAGAGTTCTACAGACAATCAGCCCCAGCATTTT. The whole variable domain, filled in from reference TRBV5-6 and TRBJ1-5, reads DAGVTQSPTHLIKTRGQQVTLRCSPKSGHDTVSWYQQALGQGPQFIFQYYEEEERQRGNFPDRFSGHQFPNYSSELNVNALLLGDSALYLCASSQSSTDNQPQHFGDGTRLSIL.

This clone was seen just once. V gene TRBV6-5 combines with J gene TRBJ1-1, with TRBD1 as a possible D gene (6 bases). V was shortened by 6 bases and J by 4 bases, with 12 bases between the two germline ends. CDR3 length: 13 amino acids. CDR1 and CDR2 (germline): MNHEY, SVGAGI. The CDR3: CASSQDRSTEAFF. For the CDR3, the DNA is TGTGCCAGCAGCCAAGACAGGTCCACTGAAGCTTTCTTT.

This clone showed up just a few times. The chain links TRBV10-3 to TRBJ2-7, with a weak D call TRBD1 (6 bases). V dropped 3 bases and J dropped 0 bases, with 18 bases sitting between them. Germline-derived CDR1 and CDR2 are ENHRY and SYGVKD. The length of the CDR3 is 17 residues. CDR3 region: CAISDPLGTKPSYEQYF. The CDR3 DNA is TGTGCCATCAGTGACCCCCTCGGGACAAAGCCCTCCTACGAGCAGTACTTC.

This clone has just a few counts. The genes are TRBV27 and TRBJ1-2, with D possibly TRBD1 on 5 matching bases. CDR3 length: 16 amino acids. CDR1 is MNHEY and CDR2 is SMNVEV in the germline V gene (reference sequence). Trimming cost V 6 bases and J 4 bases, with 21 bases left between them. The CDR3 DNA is TGTGCCAGCAGACCTTTTGGGGAGGGGTTGGGCTATGGCTACACCTTC. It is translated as CASRPFGEGLGYGYTF.

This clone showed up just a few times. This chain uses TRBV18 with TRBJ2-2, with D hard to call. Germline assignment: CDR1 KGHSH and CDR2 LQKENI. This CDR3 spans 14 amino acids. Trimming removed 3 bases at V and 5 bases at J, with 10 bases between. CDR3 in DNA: TGTGCCAGCTCACCCCCCTCGTCGACCGGGGAGCTGTTTTTT. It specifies CASSPPSSTGELFF. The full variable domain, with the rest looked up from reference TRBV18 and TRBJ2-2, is NAGVMQNPRHLVRRRGQEARLRCSPMKGHSHVYWYRQLPEEGLKFMVYLQKENIIDESGMPKERFSAEFPKEGPSILRIQQVVRGDSAAYFCASSPPSSTGELFFGEGSRLTVL.